The rows below give T cell receptor beta chains drawn from one sample of a study of identical twins. TCRdb redid the calling of the 5' RACE reads with MiXCR, one entry per CDR3 protein. The sample contains about 240,000 distinct CDR3 sequences, 6% to 8.5% of which appear only once. This sample also belongs to another study, concerning yellow fever vaccine responses in identical twins.

Sequencing was done on a sample of CD8+ T cells sorted from blood. These receptors were obtained from a woman younger than 35 in good health. The CDR3 runs from the conserved cysteine through the conserved F or W. The D gene is left open where the match is weak. Size is stated for part of the rows, as once, few or many counts, or as a class when the clone is expanded.

>TRBV12-3/TRBV12-4|TRBJ2-7|TRBD2|many
CASSFGSGGYEQYF
TGTGCCAGCAGTTTTGGTAGCGGGGGTTACGAGCAGTACTTC
>TRBV20-1|TRBJ2-3|TRBD1|.
CSAPDRGLVTDTQYF
TGCAGTGCTCCCGACAGGGGGCTTGTAACAGATACGCAGTATTTT
>TRBV12-3/TRBV12-4|TRBJ2-7|.|many
CASSPQGPYEQYF
TGTGCCAGCAGTCCCCAGGGACCCTACGAGCAGTACTTC
>TRBV10-3|TRBJ1-1|.|few
CAILGTEAFF
TGTGCCATCTTAGGAACTGAAGCTTTCTTT
>TRBV27|TRBJ2-7|TRBD2|few
CASSPLTSGRFNEQYF
TGTGCCAGCAGTCCCCTGACTAGCGGGAGATTCAACGAGCAGTACTTC
>TRBV29-1|TRBJ2-1|TRBD1|many
CSVTRDRDNEQFF
TGCAGCGTTACCCGGGACAGGGACAATGAGCAGTTCTTC
>TRBV15|TRBJ2-1|.|few
CATSRYGTGPPRGGNEQFF
TGTGCCACCAGCAGATACGGGACAGGACCGCCCAGGGGAGGGAATGAGCAGTTCTTC
>TRBV28|TRBJ2-1|.|many
CASSLESRHGLGSEQFF
TGTGCCAGCAGTTTAGAAAGCCGCCACGGCTTGGGGAGTGAGCAGTTCTTC
>TRBV11-2|TRBJ2-5|.|.
CASSVPGSGETQYF
TGTGCCAGCAGCGTCCCAGGGAGTGGCGAGACCCAGTACTTC
>TRBV7-9|TRBJ2-2|.|.
CASSSPEDSNTGELFF
TGTGCCAGCAGCTCGCCGGAAGATTCGAACACCGGGGAGCTGTTTTTT
>TRBV12-3/TRBV12-4|TRBJ2-3|.|many
CAVTEGISTDTQYF
TGTGCCGTAACAGAGGGGATAAGCACAGATACGCAGTATTTT
>TRBV20-1|TRBJ2-5|.|.
CCARPRPGLTETQYF
TGCTGTGCTAGACCCCGGCCCGGGTTGACCGAGACCCAGTACTTC
>TRBV20-1|TRBJ2-4|TRBD1|.
CSARDEGQAKNIQYF
TGCAGTGCTAGAGATGAGGGACAGGCCAAAAACATTCAGTACTTC
>TRBV2|TRBJ2-1|TRBD2|.
CASSPGLAEAYNEQFF
TGTGCCAGCAGCCCGGGACTAGCGGAGGCCTACAATGAGCAGTTCTTC
>TRBV10-3|TRBJ2-7|TRBD2|.
CAIRVELGLAGVWTYEQYF
TGTGCCATCAGGGTGGAACTCGGACTAGCGGGAGTCTGGACCTACGAGCAGTACTTC
>TRBV29-1|TRBJ2-7|TRBD1|many
CSVEGGGQGSYEQYF
TGCAGCGTTGAAGGGGGGGGACAGGGCTCCTACGAGCAGTACTTC
>TRBV4-1|TRBJ2-5|.|many
CASSQAGPQETQYF
TGCGCCAGCAGCCAAGCGGGCCCACAAGAGACCCAGTACTTC
>TRBV9|TRBJ1-6|.|.
CASSPWQAANSPLHF
TGTGCCAGCAGCCCCTGGCAGGCCGCGAATTCACCCCTCCACTTT
>TRBV12-3/TRBV12-4|TRBJ2-3|TRBD2|few
CASSLTLAGGPQDTQYF
TGTGCCAGCAGTTTAACACTAGCGGGAGGGCCACAAGATACGCAGTATTTT
>TRBV29-1|TRBJ2-1|.|few
CSVGNYNEQFF
TGCAGCGTTGGTAATTACAATGAGCAGTTCTTC
>TRBV13|TRBJ2-1|TRBD2|few
CASSLGGTSEQFF
TGTGCCAGCAGCTTAGGAGGGACTAGCGAGCAGTTCTTC
>TRBV28|TRBJ2-2|.|many
CASRDTYTGELFF
TGTGCCAGCAGGGACACCTACACCGGGGAGCTGTTTTTT
>TRBV10-3|TRBJ2-1|TRBD2|many
CAISLRTSGSFQDNEQFF
TGTGCCATCAGTCTTCGGACTAGCGGGAGCTTTCAAGACAATGAGCAGTTCTTC
>TRBV12-3/TRBV12-4|TRBJ1-1|TRBD1|many
CASRRTGGFTEAFF
TGTGCCAGCAGGCGAACAGGGGGCTTCACTGAAGCTTTCTTT
>TRBV28|TRBJ1-1|TRBD1|few
CASSLAGTVKGYTEAFF
TGTGCCAGCAGTTTGGCCGGGACAGTTAAGGGGTACACTGAAGCTTTCTTT
>TRBV12-3/TRBV12-4|TRBJ2-1|.|many
CASRLRTVNEQFF
TGTGCCAGCAGACTTCGGACAGTCAATGAGCAGTTCTTC
>TRBV6-5|TRBJ2-1|TRBD1|few
CASSSPTGGSSYNEQFF
TGTGCCAGCAGTTCCCCTACAGGGGGTAGCTCCTACAATGAGCAGTTCTTC
>TRBV12-3/TRBV12-4|TRBJ2-5|.|few
CASSRDRVKKYF
TGTGCCAGCAGCCGAGACCGGGTCAAGAAGTACTTC
>TRBV20-1|TRBJ2-2|TRBD1|.
CSARRQGVDTGELFF
TGCAGTGCTAGAAGACAGGGTGTGGACACCGGGGAGCTGTTTTTT
>TRBV4-1|TRBJ2-7|.|many
CASSQEVQGPNTYEQYF
TGCGCCAGCAGCCAAGAAGTCCAGGGCCCTAACACCTACGAGCAGTACTTC
>TRBV5-1|TRBJ2-7|.|many
CASSWGVEGANLYEQYF
TGCGCCAGCAGCTGGGGGGTTGAGGGGGCGAATCTCTACGAGCAGTACTTC
>TRBV29-1|TRBJ2-1|.|many
CSVEGSNEQFF
TGCAGCGTTGAGGGATCGAATGAGCAGTTCTTC
>TRBV6-2/TRBV6-3|TRBJ2-3|TRBD1|.
CASSADRGGTDTQYF
TGTGCCAGCAGTGCGGACAGGGGAGGGACAGATACGCAGTATTTT
>TRBV6-5|TRBJ1-2|.|.
CASSHPGHGYTF
TGTGCCAGCAGTCACCCCGGTCATGGCTACACCTTC
>TRBV11-2|TRBJ1-2|.|many
CASSSAGGLDGYTF
TGTGCCAGCAGCTCCGCCGGCGGGCTGGATGGCTACACCTTC
>TRBV6-1|TRBJ1-1|.|few
CASNRGGTTEAFF
TGTGCCAGCAATAGGGGGGGGACCACTGAAGCTTTCTTT
>TRBV7-9|TRBJ2-1|TRBD1|.
CASSLLRTGYDEQFF
TGTGCCAGCAGCCTTCTCAGGACAGGGTACGATGAGCAGTTCTTC
>TRBV3-1|TRBJ1-1|.|.
CASSQETGRETEAFF
TGTGCCAGCAGCCAAGAGACGGGGAGGGAAACTGAAGCTTTCTTT